This TCR beta chain was captured in a study of blood T cell repertoires in COVID-19. Across the study: PBMCs, B-cell-depleted T cells, or T cells were the source of the cDNA or gDNA that made up the material.

Authors' analysis steps: The assay estimated nucleated cells by amplifying reference gene primers. Data came from immunoSEQ multiplex PCR; TCRdb stores just in-frame clones and leaves some out. That table supplies the V and J calls and clone size; D and trimming were determined from the DNA. The sample has about 140,000 clones, about 86% seen once; the top ten hold around 8.4%. The germline V gene encodes CDR1 MNHNY and CDR2 SVGAGI (reference sequence). CDR3 length: 15 amino acids. Trimming removed 0 bases from V and 5 bases from J, with 12 bases in between. The chain employs TRBV6-6 and TRBJ2-3; TRBD2 might be the D (7 bases). The sequencing input was peripheral blood. The TCR comes from a woman aged 60-70 years with acute or convalescent COVID-19. The CDR3 region is CASSYSRGRGDTQYF. In DNA, the CDR3 is TGTGCCAGCAGTTACTCGAGGGGGAGGGGAGATACGCAGTATTTT.